This T cell receptor (beta chain) was observed in a study of CD4 T cells in relation to SARS-CoV-2 and coronaviruses. Trimming removed 3 bases from V and 1 base from J, with 14 bases in between. From germline, CDR1 is SGHDT and CDR2 YYEEEE. This CDR3 spans 16 amino acids. CD4+ T cells from unexposed donors were obtained before the COVID-19 pandemic (2011-2018). Sequencing was performed with immunoSEQ multiplex PCR; in TCRdb, only in-frame clones are kept and a portion is missing. This sample carries 65,000 or so clones, about 94% of them seen once, and the ten largest clones take about 0.14%. The chain employs TRBV5-6 and TRBJ1-5; TRBD1 might be the D (5 bases). The specimen sequenced was naive CD4+ T cells from PBMCs. Described subset: naive CD4+ T cells isolated by negative enrichment. The clonotype comes from a human donor in good health. CDR3 sequence reads: CASSSPDRNSNQPQHF. CDR3 DNA: TGTGCCAGCAGCTCCCCCGACAGAAACAGCAATCAGCCCCAGCATTTT.